This is a list of T cell receptor beta chains from one sample in a study of blood T cells in healthy people across ages. One entry per CDR3 protein results from TCRdb running MiXCR on the 5' RACE reads. The sample yields more than 650,000 distinct CDR3 sequences, approximately 55% seen once. The sample comprised blood. These receptors were taken from a man older than 75 in good health. Each CDR3 is given with its conserved first and last residue. Rows give clone size only sometimes, using once, few, many, or a class for an expanded clone.

v_gene: TRBV7-6
j_gene: TRBJ1-6
len: 13
abundance: -
CDR3aa: CASSPTADSPLHF

v_gene: TRBV5-1
j_gene: TRBJ2-5
len: 14
abundance: few
CDR3aa: CASSGTGSGETQYF

v_gene: TRBV18
j_gene: TRBJ2-5
len: 14
abundance: few
CDR3aa: CASSPTNGQETQYF

v_gene: TRBV7-9
j_gene: TRBJ2-4
len: 14
abundance: -
CDR3aa: CASSRPGTSYVQYF

v_gene: TRBV7-9
j_gene: -
len: 15
abundance: -
CDR3aa: CASSRDRGNFYVQYF

v_gene: TRBV4-1
j_gene: TRBJ1-1
len: 12
abundance: -
CDR3aa: CASSLAGTEVFF

v_gene: TRBV27
j_gene: TRBJ1-2
len: 15
abundance: -
CDR3aa: CASSFSLQGKYGYTF

v_gene: TRBV6-1
j_gene: TRBJ2-1
len: 14
abundance: -
CDR3aa: CAIRGLAGVNEQFF

v_gene: TRBV20-1
j_gene: -
len: 16
abundance: -
CDR3aa: CSARETTGLRVDEQYF

v_gene: TRBV5-1
j_gene: TRBJ2-2
len: 15
abundance: -
CDR3aa: CASSLTTASPGELFF

v_gene: TRBV20-1
j_gene: TRBJ2-4
len: 14
abundance: -
CDR3aa: CSAKEGRAKNIQYF

v_gene: TRBV5-6
j_gene: TRBJ1-1
len: 12
abundance: -
CDR3aa: CASSFGSTEAFF

v_gene: TRBV11-2
j_gene: TRBJ2-1
len: 16
abundance: -
CDR3aa: CASSLSSGSLYNKQFF

v_gene: TRBV7-2
j_gene: TRBJ2-1
len: 13
abundance: few
CDR3aa: CASSWRGGDEQFF

v_gene: TRBV29-1
j_gene: TRBJ2-7
len: 14
abundance: -
CDR3aa: CSVAPSLASHEQYF

v_gene: TRBV29-1
j_gene: TRBJ2-1
len: 12
abundance: -
CDR3aa: CSAGQGNNEQFF

v_gene: TRBV11-2
j_gene: TRBJ2-1
len: 16
abundance: -
CDR3aa: CASSLNLVGSYNEQFF

v_gene: TRBV6-2/TRBV6-3
j_gene: TRBJ2-3
len: 16
abundance: once
CDR3aa: CASRPRQGAGTDTQYF

v_gene: TRBV3-1
j_gene: TRBJ1-2
len: 13
abundance: -
CDR3aa: CASSPSGQPGYTF

v_gene: TRBV4-1
j_gene: TRBJ2-2
len: 15
abundance: -
CDR3aa: CASSRLGALGGELFF

v_gene: TRBV6-2/TRBV6-3
j_gene: TRBJ2-3
len: 12
abundance: many
CDR3aa: CASSRHQDTQYF

v_gene: TRBV11-3
j_gene: TRBJ2-1
len: 16
abundance: few
CDR3aa: CASSLDYGRGGDEQFF

v_gene: TRBV20-1
j_gene: TRBJ2-7
len: 14
abundance: -
CDR3aa: CSAQGRTGSHEQYF

v_gene: TRBV20-1
j_gene: TRBJ1-5
len: 16
abundance: -
CDR3aa: CSAPSITLGSNQPQHF

v_gene: TRBV29-1
j_gene: TRBJ2-4
len: 13
abundance: -
CDR3aa: CSAFDGGRNIQYF